This T cell receptor (beta chain) derives from a study of identical twins. A remark on this clonotype: The CDR3 does not end in the conserved phenylalanine or tryptophan, so this is likely a read error.

TCRdb processed the 5' RACE reads anew with MiXCR; each CDR3 protein has one entry. The repertoire holds about 690,000 distinct CDR3 sequences, with roughly 20% as singletons. V was cut by 7 bases and J by 5 bases, with 14 bases left in between. This CDR3 comprises 13 residues. Germline V gene lookup returns CDR1 SGHRS and CDR2 YFSETQ. This same sample was also taken into another study, of T cells expressing NK-cell markers.

The chain joins TRBV5-1 to TRBJ2-3, with D perhaps given as TRBD1 or TRBD2 (5 bases each). The source material was PBMCs. This receptor was identified in a woman aged 18 to 35 in good health. CDR3 nucleotides: TGCGCCAGCGGGACGGGGCAGGGAGATACGCAGTATCTT. This sequence encodes CASGTGQGDTQYL.